This T cell receptor (beta chain) stems from a study of early T cells in non-severe SARS-CoV-2 infection (dated by TCRdb to 2020 to 2022). With regard to the full study: Because TCR sequencing relied on bulk RNA taken from unsorted whole blood, pairing of alpha and beta chains was not possible. Findings and caveats that apply to the study as a whole: VDJdb matching was skewed toward anti-spike CD8 responses, so virus-specific expansions were likely underestimated and private and CD4 specificities were missed.

The library came from 5' RACE. The run used a NextSeq 500. Unique molecular identifiers were attached to individual cDNA molecules in the TCR library protocol so that sequencing error and PCR bias could be corrected. Sequencing covered both TCR alpha and beta chains, and within each sample the abundances of alpha and beta sequences were tightly co-correlated. As for how the authors treated the data: V gene, J gene and CDR3 annotation of TCR sequences was performed with Decombinator V4. TCRs were defined as expanded if a significant change between any two time points was detected under a Poisson model with p below 0.0001. TCR abundances were normalised to the total number of TCRs sequenced per sample and were expressed as counts per million. MAIT TCRs were defined by TRAV1-2 paired with TRAJ12, TRAJ20 or TRAJ33, and iNKT TCRs by TRAV10 paired with TRAJ18. A search of VDJdb, accessed on 1 November 2021, was run for TCRs annotated to CMV, EBV and SARS-CoV-2, with TCRs annotated for multiple antigens excluded. The public reads were run again by TCRdb, first through fastp at Q25 and then through MiXCR, and only productive beta chains were kept. Every CDR3 protein is listed once, alongside the most common genes and DNA of its rows. These V and J calls rely on TCRdb rather than the paper's analysis. The sample contains approximately 62,000 distinct CDR3 sequences, around 12% of them found a single time. The ten largest clones represent 4% to 5% of the sample.

This clonotype was recorded many times. No antigen is known for it. Per-nucleotide qualities are absent, and no much larger clonotype sits a single base away. The trim is 0 bases for V and 4 bases for J, with a gap of 10 bases between the germline ends. CDR1 and CDR2 are drawn from the germline V gene (reference sequence): LNHDA, SQIVND. The CDR3 runs 15 amino acids, cysteine and phenylalanine included. Just CDR3 DNA is preserved here, 45 bases in frame from base 1. A case-control design nested within a healthcare worker cohort in London, UK, was used, with weekly nasopharyngeal swab PCR tests and blood sampling performed. Healthcare workers were recruited during the week of the UK lockdown, between 23 and 31 March 2020, and followed weekly for up to about 15 weeks.

The chain joins TRBV19 to TRBJ1-5; the D gene is unclear. The TCR was taken from an adult who was a healthcare worker with PCR-confirmed SARS-CoV-2 infection or an uninfected control (not recorded which). The sequenced sample was whole blood. The CDR3 protein is CASSIDRAENQPQHF. The DNA sequence follows: TGTGCCAGTAGTATAGATCGGGCGGAAAATCAGCCCCAGCATTTT.